This entry lists 25 T cell receptor beta chains sequenced from one sample in a study of CD8 T cells in ankylosing spondylitis. Findings and limits, study-wide: Apparently characteristic of ankylosing spondylitis blood was a TCR beta motif (about 8 highly homologous variants).

TCRdb re-analysed the 5' RACE reads in MiXCR, keeping a single row per CDR3 protein. The table has 200,000 to 250,000 distinct CDR3 sequences, roughly 18% seen once. Antigens for these TCRs are unknown. Sequencing was performed on blood, either unsorted or a sorted T cell fraction (not recorded which). The receptors originated from a male donor with ankylosing spondylitis.

The chain couples TRBV7-9 to TRBJ2-7; possibly TRBD1 for D (6 bases). CDR3 length: 12 amino acids. Trimming cost V 8 bases and J 5 bases, with 13 bases left between them. Germline V gene sequence: CDR1 SEHNR, CDR2 FQNEAQ (reference sequence). The CDR3 region is CASGDIPDEQYF. CDR3 in DNA: TGTGCCAGCGGGGACATCCCGGACGAGCAGTACTTC.

The chain combines TRBV2 with TRBJ2-5; D is undetermined. The germline gives CDR1 SNHLY, CDR2 FYNNEI. This CDR3 region has 14 residues. Trimming stripped 2 bases from V and 1 base from J, with 8 bases between. This CDR3 is CASSEFPLQETQYF. CDR3 bases: TGTGCCAGCAGTGAATTTCCCCTCCAAGAGACCCAGTACTTC.

The chain combines TRBV4-2 with TRBJ2-3; D not resolved. The CDR3 runs to 14 residues. Germline V gives CDR1 LGHNA, CDR2 YNFKEQ. V was shortened by 4 bases and J by 1 base, with 9 bases between the two germline ends. Here the CDR3 reads CASSPSLGTDTQYF. In nucleotides, the CDR3 is TGTGCCAGCAGCCCAAGCTTAGGCACAGATACGCAGTATTTT.

There are a few counts of this clonotype. The chain combines TRBV15 with TRBJ2-5; TRBD2 matches at 8 bases. Germline CDR1 LNHNV, CDR2 YYDKDF (reference sequence). The V and J ends lost 3 bases and 1 base, in that order; junction bases with no gene match: 4. This CDR3 is built from 15 residues. The CDR3 nucleotides read TGTGCCACCAGCAGGGATAGCGGGATCCAAGAGACCCAGTACTTC. Amino acid sequence: CATSRDSGIQETQYF.

J is TRBJ2-5 and V is TRBV27, with TRBD2 matching 7 bases. The CDR3 sequence is 16 residues long. The germline CDR1 and CDR2 sequences are MNHEY and SMNVEV (reference sequence). Trimming took 1 base from V and 5 from J; bases not matched to a gene: 10. The CDR3 DNA sequence: TGTGCCAGCAGTTTATATCCCGGGGGTAGCGGGGAGACCCAGTACTTC. Translating gives CASSLYPGGSGETQYF.

This clonotype was counted a few times. CDR3 region: CASIGPGTSGRVGPDTQYF. CDR3 coding DNA: TGTGCCAGCATTGGGCCGGGGACTAGCGGGAGGGTTGGACCAGATACGCAGTATTTT. V gene TRBV27 combines with J gene TRBJ2-3; TRBD2 agrees at 16 bases. J lost 4 bases, V lost 7 bases, and 14 bases had no gene match. The CDR3 spans 19 residues. Germline V CDR1 and CDR2: MNHEY, SMNVEV (reference sequence).

This clonotype was detected ten times or more. The chain joins TRBV29-1 to TRBJ2-7; maybe TRBD1 (5 bases). Germline V gene sequence: CDR1 SQVTM, CDR2 ANQGSEA. The ends were cut back, 4 bases at V and 3 bases at J, with 22 bases in the middle. CDR3 size: 16 residues. CDR3 protein: CSVGGYDGYSLYEQYF. DNA for the CDR3: TGCAGCGTTGGGGGCTACGACGGGTATTCTCTCTACGAGCAGTACTTC.

V usage is TRBV28 and J usage is TRBJ2-1; 10 bases are a match to TRBD2. Germline loops: CDR1 MDHEN, CDR2 SYDVKM. J lost 0 bases, V lost 2 bases, and 4 bases had no gene match. CDR3 length equals 17 residues. CDR3 nucleotides: TGTGCCAGCAGTTTACGGTCTAGCGGGGGCTCCTACAATGAGCAGTTCTTC. Amino acid sequence: CASSLRSSGGSYNEQFF.

V usage is TRBV7-3 and J usage is TRBJ2-2; a possible D gene is TRBD1 (5 bases). V was shortened by 2 bases and J by 1 base, with 5 bases between the two germline ends. Germline CDR1 SGHTA, CDR2 FQGTGA. The CDR3 totals 14 residues. The CDR3 is CASSLQGNTGELFF. The DNA of the CDR3 is TGTGCCAGCAGCTTACAGGGGAACACCGGGGAGCTGTTTTTT.

At least ten counts were recorded for this clonotype. J is TRBJ1-1 and V is TRBV12-3 or TRBV12-4; no reliable D call. V lost 10 bases and J 0 bases, leaving 12 bases between the germline ends. CDR3 length equals 13 residues. This chain's CDR3 is CAIRLGMNTEAFF. CDR3 nucleotide sequence: TGTGCCATACGACTGGGCATGAACACTGAAGCTTTCTTT.

The chain uses TRBV20-1 and TRBJ2-2, with no clear D. The V gene's germline CDR1 is DFQATT and CDR2 SNEGSKA (reference sequence). Deletions cut 0 bases from V and 0 bases from J, with 11 bases between. This CDR3 has 16 residues. Here the CDR3 reads CSARDRGRTNTGELFF. DNA for the CDR3: TGCAGTGCTAGAGATAGAGGACGGACGAACACCGGGGAGCTGTTTTTT.

This clonotype was counted at least ten times. The chain links TRBV29-1 to TRBJ2-2; TRBD1 aligns across 11 bases. V was clipped by 7 bases and J by 4 bases; unmatched bases: 8. Germline loops: CDR1 SQVTM, CDR2 ANQGSEA. The CDR3 has 15 residues. CDR3 protein: CSAQSGTGGTGELFF. CDR3 in DNA: TGCAGCGCCCAGTCGGGGACAGGGGGCACCGGGGAGCTGTTTTTT.

This chain links TRBV4-1 with TRBJ2-7; 7 nucleotides align to TRBD1. The CDR3 is 15 residues long. The germline gives CDR1 MGHRA, CDR2 YSYEKL. Trimming cost V 1 base and J 5 bases; bases outside gene matches: 8. The CDR3 nucleotides are TGCGCCAGCAGCCAAGCCGTTACAGGGGCAAACGAGCAGTACTTC. It translates to CASSQAVTGANEQYF.

This clonotype was seen a few times. The chain is built from TRBV5-1 and TRBJ2-2; 13 bases fit TRBD2. V dropped 3 bases and J dropped 2; count of bases not matched to a gene: 4. Germline lookup yields CDR1 SGHRS and CDR2 YFSETQ. The CDR3 extends over 17 amino acids. In nucleotides, the CDR3 is TGCGCCAGCAGCTCGGGACTAGCGGGACGTAACACCGGGGAGCTGTTTTTT. Its translation is CASSSGLAGRNTGELFF.

There are a few counts of this clonotype. This chain links TRBV4-3 with TRBJ2-7; TRBD1 matches at 7 bases. CDR3 length: 15 residues. V was pared by 0 bases and J by 2 bases, with 4 bases of the junction left unmatched. CDR1 LGHNA and CDR2 YSLEER come from the germline V gene. The chain's CDR3 is CASSQERTGPYEQYF. CDR3 in DNA: TGCGCCAGCAGCCAAGAAAGGACAGGTCCCTACGAGCAGTACTTC.

This clonotype was recorded many times. The chain employs TRBV4-3 and TRBJ1-4, with D uncertain. V lost 0 bases and J lost 4, with 9 bases in between. Germline loops: CDR1 LGHNA, CDR2 YSLEER. This CDR3 spans 15 amino acids. CDR3 in amino acids: CASSQDYPFNEKLFF. The CDR3 nucleotides are TGCGCCAGCAGCCAAGATTATCCCTTTAATGAAAAACTGTTTTTT.

This clonotype was seen repeatedly, ten times or more. The chain carries TRBV29-1 and TRBJ2-1; 11 bases agree with TRBD2. The CDR3 loop spans 14 amino acids. V lost 3 bases, J lost 3 bases, and 1 base stayed unmatched. Germline loops: CDR1 SQVTM, CDR2 ANQGSEA. As DNA, the CDR3 is TGCAGCGTTGAGGGACTAGCGGACTACAATGAGCAGTTCTTC. Protein sequence: CSVEGLADYNEQFF.

The chain recombines TRBV7-9 with TRBJ2-1, with TRBD1 as a possible D gene (6 bases). Germline CDR1 is SEHNR and CDR2 is FQNEAQ (reference sequence). Trimming left V 1 base short and J 2 bases short, with 9 bases between. The CDR3 length is 15 residues. CDR3: CASSLGDTTYNEQFF. The CDR3 nucleotides are TGTGCCAGCAGCTTAGGGGACACCACCTACAATGAGCAGTTCTTC.

The rearrangement uses TRBV27 and TRBJ2-7, with 10 bases fitting TRBD2. Losses at the gene ends were 6 bases for V and 6 bases for J; bases not matched to a gene: 5. The CDR3 sequence is 13 residues long. The V gene's germline CDR1 is MNHEY and CDR2 SMNVEV (reference sequence). DNA of the CDR3: TGTGCCAGCAGCCTGACTAGCGGGCGCGAGCAGTACTTC. Its protein product is CASSLTSGREQYF.

The sample holds a few counts of this clonotype. This chain links TRBV19 with TRBJ1-5, with D possibly matching TRBD1 (6 bases). Between the trimmed V and J ends, which lost 7 bases and 3 bases, there was a span of 16 bases. Germline CDR1 is LNHDA and CDR2 is SQIVND (reference sequence). This CDR3 is built from 15 residues. The DNA of the CDR3 is TGTGCCAGTACCATCGGACAGTTACCCAATCAGCCCCAGCATTTT. Translating it yields CASTIGQLPNQPQHF.

This chain joins TRBV2 and TRBJ2-3; 12 bases line up with TRBD2. The CDR3 is 16 amino acids. With 5 bases clipped from V and 2 bases from J, the junction kept 5 bases outside the gene matches. The germline V gene encodes CDR1 SNHLY and CDR2 FYNNEI. CDR3 region: CASSPRLAGDTDTQYF. The CDR3 DNA is TGTGCCAGCAGTCCCCGACTAGCGGGAGACACAGATACGCAGTATTTT.

The genes are TRBV12-3 or TRBV12-4 and TRBJ2-5; D is uncertain. V gave up 3 bases and J gave up 5 bases, with 10 bases separating them. There are 13 residues in the CDR3. The CDR3 is CASSFGPVETQYF. CDR3 bases: TGTGCCAGCAGTTTTGGGCCGGTGGAGACCCAGTACTTC.

The chain links TRBV29-1 to TRBJ1-2; D possibly corresponds to TRBD1 (5 bases). CDR1 is SQVTM and CDR2 is ANQGSEA in the germline V gene. Trimming cost V 0 bases and J 8 bases, with 16 bases left between them. This CDR3 contains 14 residues. CDR3 coding DNA: TGCAGCGTTGAAGAGGGGGACCTCAAGGGGGGCTACACCTTC. This sequence encodes CSVEEGDLKGGYTF.

This chain uses TRBV24-1 with TRBJ2-1, with 11 bases lining up with TRBD2. Germline loops: CDR1 KGHDR, CDR2 SFDVKD. Trimming at V came to 4 bases and at J to 5 bases, leaving 6 bases not matched to a gene. The CDR3 loop spans 16 amino acids. The CDR3 nucleotides are TGTGCCACCAGTGACTTGACTAGCGGGGCCCACAATGAGCAGTTCTTC. Translation gives CATSDLTSGAHNEQFF.

This clonotype was observed a handful of times. V gene TRBV9 combines with J gene TRBJ2-2; TRBD2 is a possible D gene (5 bases). Per the germline V gene, CDR1 is SGDLS and CDR2 is YYNGEE. The CDR3 totals 16 residues. Trimming left V 0 bases short and J 5 bases short, with 14 bases between. Here the CDR3 reads CASSVEGGRRTGELFF. Here the CDR3 DNA reads TGTGCCAGCAGCGTAGAAGGTGGGAGAAGAACCGGGGAGCTGTTTTTT.